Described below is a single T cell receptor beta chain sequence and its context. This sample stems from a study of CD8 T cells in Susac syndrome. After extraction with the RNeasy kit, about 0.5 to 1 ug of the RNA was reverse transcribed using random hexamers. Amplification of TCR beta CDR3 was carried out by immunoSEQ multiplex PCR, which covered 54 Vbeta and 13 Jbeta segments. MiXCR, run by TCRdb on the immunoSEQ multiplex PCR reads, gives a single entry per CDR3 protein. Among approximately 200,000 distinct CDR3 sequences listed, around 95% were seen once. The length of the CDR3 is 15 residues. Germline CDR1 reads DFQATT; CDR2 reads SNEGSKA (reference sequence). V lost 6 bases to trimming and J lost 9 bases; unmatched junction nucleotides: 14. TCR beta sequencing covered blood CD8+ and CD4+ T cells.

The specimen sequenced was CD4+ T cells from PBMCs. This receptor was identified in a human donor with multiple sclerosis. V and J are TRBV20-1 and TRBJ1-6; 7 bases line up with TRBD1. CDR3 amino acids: CSAPPGDSSFSPLHF. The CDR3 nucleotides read TGCAGTGCCCCGCCGGGGGACAGCTCCTTTTCACCCCTCCACTTT.